This entry is about one T cell receptor beta chain. Its antigen remains unknown. CDR1 is SGDLS, CDR2 YYNGEE, per germline. The CDR3 is 15 residues long. The V end lost 0 bases, the J end lost 4 bases, and 10 bases lay between the germline ends. Total RNA was extracted at no less than 6 micrograms per sample. These data originate in a study of blood T cells in healthy people across ages. General study findings and limits: The long-lived group displayed more naive CD4+ cells, plus higher diversity, than the aged donors did. The fall in TCR beta diversity per million T cells was roughly linear with age.

Alongside a J-beta primer mix, a sample-barcoded 5' primer served in a second PCR lasting roughly 7 to 11 cycles. A template-switch adaptor with 12 random nucleotides tagged each cDNA molecule. TCRdb reanalysed the 5' RACE reads using MiXCR and keeps one entry per CDR3 protein. The repertoire holds roughly 410,000 distinct CDR3 sequences, with roughly half as singletons. This sequence was found in a man aged 55 to 69 in good health. The sequenced sample was blood. The chain has TRBV9 and TRBJ2-2; the D call may be TRBD1 or TRBD2 (5 bases each). CDR3 sequence (DNA): TGTGCCAGCAGCGTAGGGGCAGGGAGCACCGGGGAGCTGTTTTTT. Protein sequence: CASSVGAGSTGELFF. Supplemented by reference TRBV9 and TRBJ2-2, the full variable domain reads DSGVTQTPKHLITATGQRVTLRCSPRSGDLSVYWYQQSLDQGLQFLIQYYNGEERAKGNILERFSAQQFPDLHSELNLSSLELGDSALYFCASSVGAGSTGELFFGEGSRLTVL.